The table lists the clone carrying this TCR beta chain with many counts. This entry is derived from a study of shared clonotypes between healthy human individuals. V trimming: 5 bases; J trimming: 6 bases; junction bases outside the gene matches: 6. CDR1 and CDR2 from the germline V gene are SGHRS and YFSETQ. The CDR3 is made up of 14 amino acids. Repertoires were generated with immunoSEQ multiplex PCR, while TCRdb's copy carries only in-frame clones and drops some. The data show about 660,000 clones, around 74% seen once. The sequencing input was memory CD4+ T cells sorted from blood. Noted subset: CD45RA-negative fraction. This chain joins TRBV5-1 and TRBJ1-4; TRBD1 matches 8 bases. The TCR sequence derives from a woman between 25 and 40 years old in good health. The CDR3 DNA is TGCGCCAGCAGATGGCAGGACAGGGATGAAAAACTGTTTTTT. Protein sequence: CASRWQDRDEKLFF.